The present entry profiles one T cell receptor (beta chain) with its context. Its specific antigen is unknown. Nothing much larger sits one base from this clone, and base qualities are not available. Per the germline V gene, SNHLY is the CDR1 and FYNNEI is the CDR2. V lost 7 bases and J lost 9 bases; the stretch between them is 9 bases long. The CDR3 spans 10 residues, from the cysteine through the phenylalanine. The sequence is cut down to CDR3 DNA, 30 bases in frame from base 1. Instrument used: Illumina HiSeq 1500. TCRdb reprocessed the public reads (quality trimming at Q25 with fastp, clone calling with MiXCR) and kept in-frame beta chains. Rows merge per CDR3 protein into single entries with the most common DNA and genes. In this sample the table shows under 150,000 distinct CDR3 sequences, roughly a quarter of which occur a single time. Jointly, the top ten make up about 37% of the sample. These data come from a study of T cell repertoires in cytomegalovirus infection (dated by TCRdb to the late 2010s). General notes on the study: The HLA type of each donor mattered for the analysis, because public TCR beta signatures pointed to carriage of CMV infection along with the matching HLA type. Overall results and qualifications from the work: Cumulative frequency of public TCR beta family members discriminated carriers of CMV infection plus the relevant HLA type in this cohort and an independent roughly 320-donor cohort. The ex vivo response was dominated by HLA-C-restricted CMV-specific TCR beta clonotypes, which also provided the single most frequent clonotype in two of eight donors.

The sequence was obtained from a human donor in good health (CMV status not recorded). Some clones in this sample may be carry-over from other donors' samples. The chain joins TRBV2 to TRBJ2-5; the D gene identity is not certain. The sample taken for sequencing was PBMCs, sequenced either directly or after in vitro stimulation (not recorded which). CDR3 reads: CASTIEAQYF. The DNA sequence is TGTGCCAGCACCATCGAAGCCCAGTACTTC. With all but the CDR3 taken from the reference TRBV2 and TRBJ2-5 genes, the full variable domain is: EPEVTQTPSHQVTQMGQEVILRCVPISNHLYFYWYRQILGQKVEFLVSFYNNEISEKSEIFDDQFSVERPDGSNFTLKIRSTKLEDSAMYFCASTIEAQYFGPGTRLLVL.